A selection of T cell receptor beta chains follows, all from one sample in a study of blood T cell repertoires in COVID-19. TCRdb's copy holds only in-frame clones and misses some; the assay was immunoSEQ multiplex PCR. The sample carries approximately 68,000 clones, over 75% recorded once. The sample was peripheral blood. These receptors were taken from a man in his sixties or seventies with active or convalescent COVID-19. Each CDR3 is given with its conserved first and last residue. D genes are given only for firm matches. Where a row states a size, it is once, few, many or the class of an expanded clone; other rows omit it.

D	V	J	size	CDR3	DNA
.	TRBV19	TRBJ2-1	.	CASHADQGYNEQFF	TGTGCCAGTCATGCGGATCAGGGCTACAATGAGCAGTTCTTC
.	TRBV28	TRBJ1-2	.	CASSLLGARYGYTF	TGTGCCAGCAGTTTATTGGGGGCGAGGTATGGCTACACCTTC
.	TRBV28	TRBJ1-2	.	CASSFMGRDLYGYTF	TGTGCCAGCAGTTTTATGGGCAGAGACCTCTATGGCTACACCTTC
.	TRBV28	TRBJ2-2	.	CASSLSLGIANTGELFF	TGTGCCAGCAGTTTATCCCTGGGCATCGCGAACACCGGGGAGCTGTTTTTT
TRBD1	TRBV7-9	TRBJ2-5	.	CASSGDREETQYF	TGTGCCAGCAGCGGCGACAGGGAAGAGACCCAGTACTTC
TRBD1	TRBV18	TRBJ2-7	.	CASSLRDRQSEQYF	TGTGCCAGCTCACTCCGGGACAGGCAAAGCGAGCAGTACTTC
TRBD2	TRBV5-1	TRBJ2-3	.	CASSRRTSGRGTDTQYF	TGCGCCAGCAGTCGTAGGACTAGCGGGAGGGGCACAGATACGCAGTATTTT
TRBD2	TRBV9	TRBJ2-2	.	CASSPRTSGGFGELFF	TGTGCCAGCAGCCCCCGGACTAGCGGGGGGTTCGGGGAGCTGTTTTTT
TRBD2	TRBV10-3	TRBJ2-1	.	CAIYRGGEGEQFF	TGTGCCATCTACCGGGGGGGTGAGGGTGAGCAGTTCTTC
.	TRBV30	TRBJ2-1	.	CAWSVTGNEQFF	TGTGCCTGGAGTGTAACTGGTAATGAGCAGTTCTTC
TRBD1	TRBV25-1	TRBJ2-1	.	CASVGTGGYNEQFF	TGTGCCAGCGTGGGGACAGGGGGCTACAATGAGCAGTTCTTC
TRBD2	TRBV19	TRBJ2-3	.	CASSIPAGSTDTQYF	TGTGCCAGTAGTATACCAGCGGGAAGCACAGATACGCAGTATTTT
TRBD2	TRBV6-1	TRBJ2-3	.	CASSALAGVARGTDTQYF	TGTGCCAGCAGTGCGCTAGCGGGGGTAGCTAGGGGCACAGATACGCAGTATTTT
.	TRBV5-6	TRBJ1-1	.	CASRAAALNTEAFF	TGTGCCAGCAGGGCGGCGGCCTTGAACACTGAAGCTTTCTTT
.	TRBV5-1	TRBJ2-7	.	CASSDQGGNYEQYF	TGCGCCAGCAGCGATCAGGGGGGAAACTACGAGCAGTACTTC
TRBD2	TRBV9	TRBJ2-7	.	CASSVAWSGSFGEQYF	TGTGCCAGCAGCGTAGCTTGGAGCGGGAGTTTTGGCGAGCAGTACTTC
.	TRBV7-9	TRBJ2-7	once	CASSLVGGYEQYF	TGTGCCAGCAGCTTAGTCGGGGGTTACGAGCAGTACTTC
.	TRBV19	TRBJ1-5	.	CASSIGGGDSNQPQHF	TGTGCCAGTAGTATAGGGGGGGGTGATAGCAATCAGCCCCAGCATTTT
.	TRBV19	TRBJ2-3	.	CASSSNNPTDTQYF	TGTGCCAGTAGTAGTAACAACCCCACAGATACGCAGTATTTT
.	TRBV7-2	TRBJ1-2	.	CATSVGLGYTF	TGTGCCACCTCTGTGGGGCTTGGCTACACCTTC
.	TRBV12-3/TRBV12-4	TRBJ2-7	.	CASSLEDSLSPYF	TGTGCCAGCAGTTTAGAGGACTCCCTCTCTCCGTACTTC
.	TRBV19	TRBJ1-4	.	CASSPEGQGKLFF	TGTGCCAGTAGCCCCGAGGGCCAAGGGAAACTGTTTTTT
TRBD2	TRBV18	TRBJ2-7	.	CASSPLGGGRTGEQYF	TGTGCCAGCTCACCCCTTGGCGGGGGGAGGACGGGGGAGCAGTACTTC
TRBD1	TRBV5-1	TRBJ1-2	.	CASSFQDRDRGLASYGYTF	TGCGCCAGCAGCTTCCAGGACCGGGACAGGGGACTTGCGAGCTATGGCTACACCTTC
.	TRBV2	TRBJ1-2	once	CASSVLNYGYTF	TGTGCCAGTTCAGTATTAAACTATGGCTACACCTTC
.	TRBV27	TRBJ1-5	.	CASSLKGVQPQHF	TGTGCCAGCAGTTTAAAAGGGGTTCAGCCCCAGCATTTT
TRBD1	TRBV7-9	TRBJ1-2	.	CASSAGTGVIGGYTF	TGTGCCAGCAGCGCCGGGACAGGTGTCATAGGTGGCTACACCTTC
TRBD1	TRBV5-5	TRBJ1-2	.	CASSLRTGAKDGYTF	TGTGCCAGCAGCCTCCGGACAGGGGCAAAAGATGGCTACACCTTC
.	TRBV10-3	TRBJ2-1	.	CAISAGEHEQFF	TGTGCCATCTCAGCAGGGGAGCATGAGCAGTTCTTC
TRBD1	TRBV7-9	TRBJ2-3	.	CASSKPTGGTDTQYF	TGTGCCAGCAGCAAACCGACAGGGGGGACAGATACGCAGTATTTT
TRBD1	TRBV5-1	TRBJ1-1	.	CASSFRQGEIIGFGTEAFF	TGCGCCAGCAGCTTCCGACAGGGAGAGATTATCGGCTTCGGGACTGAAGCTTTCTTT
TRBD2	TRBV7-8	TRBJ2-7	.	CASSISGSSYEQYF	TGTGCCAGCAGCATTAGCGGGAGTTCGTACGAGCAGTACTTC
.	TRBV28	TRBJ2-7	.	CASSQLPYYEQYF	TGTGCCAGCAGCCAACTCCCATACTACGAGCAGTACTTC
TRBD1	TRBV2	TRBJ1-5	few	CASSKTGGAGNQPQHF	TGTGCCAGCAGTAAAACAGGGGGCGCGGGCAATCAGCCCCAGCATTTT
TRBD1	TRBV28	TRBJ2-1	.	CASRHRPGTVSYNEQFF	TGTGCCAGCAGACATCGACCCGGGACAGTAAGCTACAATGAGCAGTTCTTC
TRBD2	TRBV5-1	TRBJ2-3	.	CASSLVPSGGSTDTQYF	TGCGCCAGCAGCTTGGTCCCGTCCGGGGGGAGCACAGATACGCAGTATTTT
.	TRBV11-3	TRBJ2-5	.	CASSLRGDMGETQYF	TGTGCCAGCAGCTTACGGGGTGATATGGGAGAGACCCAGTACTTC
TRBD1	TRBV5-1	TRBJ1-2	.	CASSSLGQGGYTF	TGCGCCAGCAGCTCGTTAGGACAGGGCGGCTACACCTTC
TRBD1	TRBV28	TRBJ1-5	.	CASSLIGTGGGTQHF	TGTGCCAGCAGCCTAATCGGGACAGGGGGCGGGACCCAGCATTTT
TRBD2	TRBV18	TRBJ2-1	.	CASSPLGVSGRAHNEQFF	TGTGCCAGCTCACCACTTGGGGTTAGCGGGAGGGCCCACAATGAGCAGTTCTTC
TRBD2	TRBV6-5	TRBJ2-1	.	CASSYGGRAGNEQFF	TGTGCCAGCAGTTACGGCGGGAGGGCCGGCAATGAGCAGTTCTTC
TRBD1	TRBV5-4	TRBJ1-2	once	CASSLSPGTGNGYTF	TGTGCCAGCAGCTTGAGCCCCGGGACAGGGAATGGCTACACCTTC
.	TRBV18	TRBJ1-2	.	CASSQGEGYTF	TGTGCCAGCTCACAGGGGGAAGGCTACACCTTC
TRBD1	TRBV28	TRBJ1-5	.	CASRSDRANQPQHF	TGTGCCAGCAGATCTGACAGGGCCAATCAGCCCCAGCATTTT
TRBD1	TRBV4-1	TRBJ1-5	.	CASSQGQGRNQPQHF	TGCGCCAGCAGCCAAGGACAGGGTCGCAATCAGCCCCAGCATTTT
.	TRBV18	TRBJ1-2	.	CASSPPAGSYTF	TGTGCCAGCTCACCACCTGCGGGGAGCTACACCTTC
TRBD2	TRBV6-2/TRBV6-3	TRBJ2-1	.	CASSTLREAHNEQFF	TGTGCCAGCAGCACCCTCCGGGAGGCCCACAATGAGCAGTTCTTC
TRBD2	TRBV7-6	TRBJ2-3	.	CASRVSPGLAETDTQYF	TGTGCCAGCAGAGTTTCCCCGGGACTAGCAGAAACAGATACGCAGTATTTT
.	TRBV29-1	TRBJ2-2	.	CSVVPRELILGELFF	TGCAGCGTTGTCCCCAGGGAATTGATTTTGGGGGAGCTGTTTTTT
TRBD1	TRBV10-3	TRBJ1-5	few	CAISESGGVLGQPQHF	TGTGCCATCAGTGAGTCAGGGGGCGTTTTAGGTCAGCCCCAGCATTTT
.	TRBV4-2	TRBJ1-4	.	CASSTSWGREEKLFF	TGTGCCAGCAGCACGAGTTGGGGGCGGGAGGAAAAACTGTTTTTT
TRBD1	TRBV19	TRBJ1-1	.	CASILAGGNTEAFF	TGTGCCAGTATCTTGGCAGGGGGAAACACTGAAGCTTTCTTT
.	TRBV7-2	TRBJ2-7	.	CASSSSLQGYEQYF	TGTGCCAGCAGCTCGAGCCTACAGGGATACGAGCAGTACTTC
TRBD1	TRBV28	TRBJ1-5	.	CASSLTGGGNQPQHF	TGTGCCAGCAGCCTAACAGGGGGCGGCAATCAGCCCCAGCATTTT
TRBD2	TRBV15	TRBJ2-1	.	CATSRDRGTRSQEQFF	TGTGCCACCAGCAGAGATAGGGGGACTAGGTCTCAGGAGCAGTTCTTC
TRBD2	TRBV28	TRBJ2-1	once	CASSLLGSLAGGGNEQFF	TGTGCCAGCAGTTTATTAGGGTCACTAGCGGGAGGGGGCAATGAGCAGTTCTTC
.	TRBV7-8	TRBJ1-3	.	CASSPTSSGNTIYF	TGTGCCAGCAGCCCCACAAGCTCTGGAAACACCATATATTTT
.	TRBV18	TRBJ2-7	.	CASSPRGSSYEQYF	TGTGCCAGCTCACCTCGGGGGAGCTCCTACGAGCAGTACTTC
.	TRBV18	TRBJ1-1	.	CASSPTTGTAFF	TGTGCCAGCTCACCCACGACAGGTACAGCTTTCTTT